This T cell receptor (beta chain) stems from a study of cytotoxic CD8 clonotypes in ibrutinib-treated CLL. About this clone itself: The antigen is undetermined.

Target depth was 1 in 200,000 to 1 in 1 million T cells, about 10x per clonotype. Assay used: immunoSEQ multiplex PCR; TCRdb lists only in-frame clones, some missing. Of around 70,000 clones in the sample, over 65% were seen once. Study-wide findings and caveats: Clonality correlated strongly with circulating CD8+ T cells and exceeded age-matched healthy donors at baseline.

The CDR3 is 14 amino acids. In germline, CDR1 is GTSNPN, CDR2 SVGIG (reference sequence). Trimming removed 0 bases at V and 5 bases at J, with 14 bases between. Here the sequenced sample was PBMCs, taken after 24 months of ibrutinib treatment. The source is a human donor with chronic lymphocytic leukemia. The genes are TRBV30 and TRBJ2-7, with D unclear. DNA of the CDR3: TGTGCCTGGAGTGTCGGCGGATCTGTGGACGAGCAGTACTTC. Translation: CAWSVGGSVDEQYF.